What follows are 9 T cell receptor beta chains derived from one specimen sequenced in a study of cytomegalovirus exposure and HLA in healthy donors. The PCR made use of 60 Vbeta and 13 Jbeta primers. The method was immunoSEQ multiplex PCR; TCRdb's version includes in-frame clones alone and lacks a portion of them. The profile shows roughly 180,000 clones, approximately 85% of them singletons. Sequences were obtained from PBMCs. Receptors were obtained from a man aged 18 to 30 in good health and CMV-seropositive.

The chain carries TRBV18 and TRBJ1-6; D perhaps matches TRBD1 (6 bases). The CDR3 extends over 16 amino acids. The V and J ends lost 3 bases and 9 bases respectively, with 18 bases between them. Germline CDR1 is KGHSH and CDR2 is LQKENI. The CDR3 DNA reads TGTGCCAGCTCACCCCGTCAGACAGGCTCAGGTTCACCCCTCCACTTT. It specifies CASSPRQTGSGSPLHF.

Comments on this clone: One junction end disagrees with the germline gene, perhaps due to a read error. CDR3 DNA: TGCGTCAGCAGCTTGGGTCAGGGAATCTATGGCTACACCTTC. The encoded protein is CVSSLGQGIYGYTF. V usage is TRBV5-1 and J usage is TRBJ1-2; D might be TRBD1 (5 bases). This CDR3 region has 14 residues. Germline assignment: CDR1 SGHRS and CDR2 YFSETQ.

The CDR3 here is CASSSGQTETQYF. The CDR3 bases are TGTGCCAGCAGTTCAGGACAGACGGAGACCCAGTACTTC. The V and J genes are TRBV6-6 and TRBJ2-5, with D perhaps matching TRBD1 (6 bases). The CDR3 spans 13 residues. Deletions cut 4 bases from V and 5 bases from J, with 11 bases between. The V gene's germline CDR1 is MNHNY and CDR2 SVGAGI (reference sequence).

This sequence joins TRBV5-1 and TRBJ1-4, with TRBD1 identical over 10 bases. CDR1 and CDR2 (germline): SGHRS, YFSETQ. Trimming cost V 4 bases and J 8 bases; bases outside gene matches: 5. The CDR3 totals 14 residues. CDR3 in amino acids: CASSPGQGGEKLFF. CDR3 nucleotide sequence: TGCGCCAGCAGCCCCGGACAGGGGGGGGAAAAACTGTTTTTT.

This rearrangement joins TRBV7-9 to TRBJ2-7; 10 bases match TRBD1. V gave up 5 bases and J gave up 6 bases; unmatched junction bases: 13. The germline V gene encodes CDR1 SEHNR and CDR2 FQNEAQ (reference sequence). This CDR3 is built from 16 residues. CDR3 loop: CASSLRTGTGVPEQYF. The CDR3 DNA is TGTGCCAGCAGCCTCAGGACCGGGACAGGGGTCCCCGAGCAGTACTTC.

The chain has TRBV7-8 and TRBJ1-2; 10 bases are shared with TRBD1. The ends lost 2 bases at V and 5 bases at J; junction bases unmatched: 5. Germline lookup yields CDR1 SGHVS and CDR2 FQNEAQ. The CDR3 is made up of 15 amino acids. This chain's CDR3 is CASSLSRTGGYGYTF. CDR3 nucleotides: TGTGCCAGCAGCTTATCTAGGACAGGGGGTTATGGCTACACCTTC.

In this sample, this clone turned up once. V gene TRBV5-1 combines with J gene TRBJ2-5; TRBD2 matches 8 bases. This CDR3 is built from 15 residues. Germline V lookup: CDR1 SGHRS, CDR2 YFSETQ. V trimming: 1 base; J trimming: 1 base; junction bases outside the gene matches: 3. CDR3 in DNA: TGCGCCAGCAGCTTGTTCCTAGCGGGCCAAGAGACCCAGTACTTC. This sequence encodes CASSLFLAGQETQYF.

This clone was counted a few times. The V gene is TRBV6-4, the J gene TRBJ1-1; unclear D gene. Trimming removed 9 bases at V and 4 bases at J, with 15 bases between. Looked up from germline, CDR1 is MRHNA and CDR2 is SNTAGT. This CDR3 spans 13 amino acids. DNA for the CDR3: TGTGCCAGAAGAACAGTCCGGGGCACTGAAGCTTTCTTT. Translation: CARRTVRGTEAFF.

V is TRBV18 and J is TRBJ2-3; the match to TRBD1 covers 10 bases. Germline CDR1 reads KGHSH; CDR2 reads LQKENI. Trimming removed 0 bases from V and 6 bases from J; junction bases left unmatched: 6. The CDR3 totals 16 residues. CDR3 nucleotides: TGTGCCAGCTCACCACCGACAGGGGGCTTGTCGGATACGCAGTATTTT. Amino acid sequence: CASSPPTGGLSDTQYF.